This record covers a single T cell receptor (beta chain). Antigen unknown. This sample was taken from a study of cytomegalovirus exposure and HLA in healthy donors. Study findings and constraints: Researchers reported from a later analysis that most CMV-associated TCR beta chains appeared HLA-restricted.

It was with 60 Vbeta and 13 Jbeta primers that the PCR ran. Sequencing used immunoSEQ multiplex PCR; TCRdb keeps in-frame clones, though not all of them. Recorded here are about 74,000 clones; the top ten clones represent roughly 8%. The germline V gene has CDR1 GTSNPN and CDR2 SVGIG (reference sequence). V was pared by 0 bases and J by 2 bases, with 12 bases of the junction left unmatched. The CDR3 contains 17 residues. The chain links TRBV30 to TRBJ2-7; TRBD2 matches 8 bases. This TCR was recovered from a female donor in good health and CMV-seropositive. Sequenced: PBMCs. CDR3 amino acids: CAWSVRKAGVRPYEQYF. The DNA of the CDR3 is TGTGCCTGGAGTGTGAGAAAAGCGGGAGTTCGCCCCTACGAGCAGTACTTC.